One and the same sample provided the 10 T cell receptor beta chains below, sequenced in a study of CXCR3-negative and CXCR3-positive naive CD8 T cells. Carrying UMI labels, the TRB cDNA libraries were prepared through 5' RACE. Reanalyzing the 5' RACE reads, TCRdb keeps one entry per CDR3 protein, without DNA. The sample table includes 37,000 or so distinct CDR3 sequences. Source material: memory CD8+ T cells from blood. These TCRs come from a human donor in good health. Some clones in this sample may be carry-over from other donors' samples.

This chain links TRBV6-4 with TRBJ2-1; as DNA is missing, the TRBD2 call by TCRdb cannot be tested. This CDR3 contains 15 residues. Germline V gene sequence: CDR1 MRHNA, CDR2 SNTAGT. The CDR3 here is CASSGTSGGYNEQFF.

The chain uses TRBV29-1 and TRBJ1-1. The germline V gene has CDR1 SQVTM and CDR2 ANQGSEA. CDR3 length equals 13 residues. CDR3 sequence reads: CSVPQRANTEAFF.

The CDR3 region is CASTKGMNTEAFF. This chain links TRBV7-9 with TRBJ1-1. Germline-derived CDR1 and CDR2 are SEHNR and FQNEAQ (reference sequence). The CDR3 extends over 13 amino acids.

The J gene is TRBJ2-5, the V gene TRBV7-9; the D call from TCRdb, TRBD1, cannot be confirmed without DNA. Per germline, CDR1 SEHNR and CDR2 FQNEAQ (reference sequence). The CDR3 runs 14 residues. The chain's CDR3 is CASSLTTGWETQYF. Combining the CDR3 with reference TRBV7-9 and TRBJ2-5 gives the whole variable domain DTGVSQNPRHKITKRGQNVTFRCDPISEHNRLYWYRQTLGQGPEFLTYFQNEAQLEKSRLLSDRFSAERPKGSFSTLEIQRTEQGDSAMYLCASSLTTGWETQYFGPGTRLLVL.

The chain recombines TRBV28 with TRBJ2-7; without DNA, the TCRdb call of TRBD1 cannot be checked. The CDR3 spans 12 residues. In germline, CDR1 is MDHEN, CDR2 SYDVKM. CDR3: CASSVTAYEQYF.

The rearrangement joins TRBV18 to TRBJ2-7; TCRdb returns TRBD1, unconfirmable since there is no DNA. The CDR3 loop spans 16 amino acids. The germline gives CDR1 KGHSH, CDR2 LQKENI. This chain's CDR3 is CASSPVGTGGAWEQYF.

V gene TRBV6-2 or TRBV6-3 combines with J gene TRBJ2-3. Germline V CDR1 and CDR2: MNHEY, SVGEGT. The CDR3 is 13 residues long. The CDR3 protein is CASSWTSTDTQYF.

This chain uses TRBV29-1 with TRBJ1-2; TCRdb indicates TRBD1, and absent DNA this call remains unverified. The CDR3 is made up of 12 amino acids. Germline loops: CDR1 SQVTM, CDR2 ANQGSEA. The CDR3 here is CSGEAGNYGYTF.

This sequence joins TRBV7-9 and TRBJ2-1; TCRdb outputs TRBD2, but without DNA this stays unchecked. This CDR3 contains 14 residues. The germline V gene encodes CDR1 SEHNR and CDR2 FQNEAQ (reference sequence). The CDR3 protein is CASSSGLAYNEQFF.

This sequence joins TRBV29-1 and TRBJ2-2; TCRdb calls TRBD1, which cannot be checked without DNA. Germline V CDR1 and CDR2: SQVTM, ANQGSEA. The CDR3 runs to 13 residues. CDR3 region: CSVFFREAGELFF.